Following are 24 T cell receptor beta chains from one sample sequenced in a study of blood T cells in healthy people across ages. Then a second PCR, running about 7 to 11 cycles, was carried out with a sample-barcoded 5' primer and a J-beta primer mix. MiXCR, run by TCRdb on the 5' RACE reads, gives a single entry per CDR3 protein. The data contain 550,000 to 750,000 distinct CDR3 sequences, more than 20% of them singletons. Input material: blood. The receptor source for this set is a man between 65 and 85 years old in good health.

This clonotype occurred a few times. This chain joins TRBV3-1 and TRBJ2-5; 13 bases line up with TRBD2. Losses at the gene ends were 2 bases for V and 5 bases for J; bases not matched to a gene: 5. Per germline, CDR1 LGHDT and CDR2 YNNKEL (reference sequence). This CDR3 is built from 16 residues. CDR3: CASSQRTSGSYETQYF. In DNA form, the CDR3 reads TGTGCCAGCAGCCAACGGACTAGCGGGAGCTATGAGACCCAGTACTTC.

This sequence joins TRBV5-1 and TRBJ2-1; D is unresolved. CDR1 SGHRS and CDR2 YFSETQ come from the germline V gene. This CDR3 has 13 residues. V lost 5 bases and J 10 bases, leaving 16 bases between the germline ends. The CDR3 region is CASSDAGGKEQFF. The CDR3 DNA reads TGCGCCAGCAGTGATGCAGGTGGAAAAGAGCAGTTCTTC.

This clonotype was counted ten times or more. The genes are TRBV5-1 and TRBJ2-5, with TRBD1 matching 7 bases. V was pared by 5 bases and J by 2 bases, with 9 bases of the junction left unmatched. The CDR3 consists of 15 residues. Germline CDR1 is SGHRS and CDR2 is YFSETQ. CDR3 region: CASRRDSQIQETQYF. CDR3 nucleotide sequence: TGCGCCAGCAGACGGGACAGCCAAATTCAAGAGACCCAGTACTTC.

This clonotype was counted only a few times. This chain joins TRBV7-9 and TRBJ1-5; the D is unclear. CDR3 size: 15 residues. Looked up from germline, CDR1 is SEHNR and CDR2 is FQNEAQ (reference sequence). Deletions cut 4 bases from V and 0 bases from J, with 10 bases between. The CDR3: CASSSAADSNQPQHF. DNA for the CDR3: TGTGCCAGCAGCTCCGCGGCGGATAGCAATCAGCCCCAGCATTTT.

The V gene is TRBV25-1, the J gene TRBJ2-3; tentatively, D is TRBD2 (7 bases). The CDR3 runs 15 residues. Looked up from germline, CDR1 is MGHDK and CDR2 is SYGVNS. V was trimmed by 5 bases and J by 4 bases, leaving 16 bases between them. The CDR3 nucleotides read TGTGCCAGCAGTCAAATGGGGGGGCGCGCAGATACGCAGTATTTT. This sequence encodes CASSQMGGRADTQYF.

This clonotype was found a few times. The chain recombines TRBV7-2 with TRBJ1-4; D is ambiguous. This CDR3 has 16 residues. Looked up from germline, CDR1 is SGHTA and CDR2 is FQGNSA. V lost 2 bases to trimming and J lost 0 bases, with 10 bases between them. Here the CDR3 DNA reads TGTGCCAGCAGCTTAAAATGGGAAGCAACTAATGAAAAACTGTTTTTT. Translation: CASSLKWEATNEKLFF.

This clonotype occurred a few times. The chain recombines TRBV29-1 with TRBJ1-2, with D hard to call. Germline CDR1 SQVTM, CDR2 ANQGSEA. Trimming stripped 2 bases from V and 2 bases from J, with 3 bases between. The CDR3 length is 11 residues. The DNA for the CDR3 is TGCAGCGTTGAATGGAACTATGGCTACACCTTC. Its translation: CSVEWNYGYTF.

This clonotype was seen ten or more times. The chain recombines TRBV29-1 with TRBJ1-6; no reliable D call. V lost 2 bases, J lost 2 bases, and 10 bases lay in between. Per germline, CDR1 SQVTM and CDR2 ANQGSEA. The CDR3 extends over 15 amino acids. Here the CDR3 reads CSVELQYPYNSPLHF. The CDR3 DNA follows: TGCAGCGTTGAACTCCAGTACCCCTATAATTCACCCCTCCACTTT. Drawing the rest from reference TRBV29-1 and TRBJ1-6, the complete variable domain is SAVISQKPSRDICQRGTSLTIQCQVDSQVTMMFWYRQQPGQSLTLIATANQGSEATYESGFVIDKFPISRPNLTFSTLTVSNMSPEDSSIYLCSVELQYPYNSPLHFGNGTRLTVT.

The chain couples TRBV20-1 to TRBJ2-2; TRBD2 might be the D (7 bases). CDR1 DFQATT and CDR2 SNEGSKA come from the germline V gene (reference sequence). The CDR3 is 14 residues long. V lost 6 bases and J lost 4, with 15 bases in between. The DNA of the CDR3 is TGCAGTGCCCGAGGGGGGGCCATCACCGGGGAGCTGTTTTTT. It is translated as CSARGGAITGELFF.

For this clonotype: The CDR3 end shows no conserved phenylalanine or tryptophan, and so a read error is likely. This chain uses TRBV6-1 with TRBJ2-7; TRBD1 matches 8 bases. Near its end, the DNA agrees better with TRBJ2-1, so the J call may be wrong. Germline V gives CDR1 MNHNS, CDR2 SASEGT. This CDR3 contains 16 residues. The CDR3 reads CASSGPDREFEDEQFL. Written as DNA, the CDR3 is TGTGCCAGCAGTGGACCGGACAGGGAATTTGAGGATGAGCAGTTCCTC.

In its sample, this clonotype was seen a few times. The V and J genes are TRBV20-1 and TRBJ2-3; D gene unclear. Germline CDR1 is DFQATT and CDR2 is SNEGSKA (reference sequence). This CDR3 spans 13 amino acids. V shed 5 bases and J shed 4 bases, with 13 bases lying between them. The CDR3 DNA is TGCAGTGCTTTAGGGCTAGGCGCAGATACGCAGTATTTT. Its protein product is CSALGLGADTQYF.

This rearrangement joins TRBV29-1 to TRBJ2-5; D gene uncertain. The J call may not be correct, given that the DNA end is closer to TRBJ2-1. The germline V gene encodes CDR1 SQVTM and CDR2 ANQGSEA. This CDR3 region has 12 residues. The CDR3 is CSVGVDYNEQFF. The CDR3 coding sequence is TGCAGCGTTGGAGTGGACTACAATGAGCAGTTCTTC.

This clonotype was counted ten times or more. The chain couples TRBV7-8 to TRBJ2-7; 9 nucleotides line up with TRBD1. Trimming cost V 4 bases and J 3 bases; bases outside gene matches: 7. Per the germline V gene, CDR1 is SGHVS and CDR2 is FQNEAQ. CDR3 length: 15 amino acids. The CDR3 protein is CASSSPPGQGYEQYF. Here the CDR3 DNA reads TGTGCCAGCAGCTCCCCTCCGGGACAGGGCTACGAGCAGTACTTC.

V and J are TRBV20-1 and TRBJ2-3; 9 bases are shared with TRBD1. The J segment lost 0 bases and the V segment lost 7 bases, leaving 8 bases of the junction unmatched. This CDR3 spans 15 amino acids. Germline CDR1 DFQATT, CDR2 SNEGSKA (reference sequence). The CDR3 nucleotides are TGCAGTGTACATTACGGGACAGGGAGCACAGATACGCAGTATTTT. Translation: CSVHYGTGSTDTQYF.

DNA of the CDR3: TGTGCCAGTAACGTCGGTATAGGCTACAATGAGCAGTTCTTC. As protein: CASNVGIGYNEQFF. The chain has TRBV9 and TRBJ2-5; no firm D call. The DNA end lines up better with TRBJ2-1; the J call may be wrong. The CDR3 is 14 amino acids. The germline V gene has CDR1 SGDLS and CDR2 YYNGEE.

The sample holds many counts of this clonotype. The rearrangement joins TRBV5-5 to TRBJ2-6, with 7 bases that match TRBD1. Germline CDR1 is SGHKS and CDR2 is YYEKEE (reference sequence). CDR3 length equals 16 residues. Trimming at V came to 4 bases and at J to 1 base, leaving 5 bases not matched to a gene. CDR3 sequence: CASSATGVSGANVLTF. In DNA form, the CDR3 reads TGTGCCAGCAGCGCTACAGGGGTATCTGGGGCCAACGTCCTGACTTTC.

In its sample, this clonotype was seen a few times. The chain employs TRBV28 and TRBJ2-7; the D is unclear. V was pared by 6 bases and J by 2 bases, with 8 bases between. This CDR3 is built from 12 residues. Germline values: CDR1 MDHEN, CDR2 SYDVKM. CDR3 sequence: CASRADTYEQYF. CDR3 in DNA: TGTGCCAGCAGGGCCGATACCTACGAGCAGTACTTC.

This clonotype was counted between two and nine times. This chain joins TRBV12-3 or TRBV12-4 and TRBJ2-5; 11 positions agree with TRBD2. The V gene end was trimmed by 3 bases and the J gene end by 2 bases; junction bases not matched to a gene: 5. The CDR3 length is 16 residues. CDR3: CASSLGLAESQETQYF. CDR3 DNA sequence: TGTGCCAGCAGTTTGGGACTAGCGGAATCTCAAGAGACCCAGTACTTC.

This clonotype was observed many times. The rearrangement links TRBV12-3 or TRBV12-4 to TRBJ1-2; TRBD1 matches at 8 bases. With V trimmed by 6 bases and J by 6 bases, 6 bases remained unmatched. There are 13 residues in the CDR3. CDR3 DNA: TGTGCCAGCAGCCTGGACAGGGTAAATGGCTACACCTTC. This gives the protein CASSLDRVNGYTF.

This clonotype has at least ten counts. This rearrangement joins TRBV7-2 to TRBJ2-5; D possibly corresponds to TRBD2 (5 bases). The CDR3 has 14 residues. Trimming pared 5 bases from V and 4 bases from J, leaving 14 bases between. Per germline, CDR1 SGHTA and CDR2 FQGNSA. The CDR3 here is CASSLSSGSETQYF. The DNA of the CDR3 is TGTGCCAGCAGCCTCAGCTCGGGGTCAGAGACCCAGTACTTC.

This clonotype was seen only a few times. The rearrangement links TRBV11-2 to TRBJ2-5; D is unresolved. Trimming removed 0 bases at V and 4 bases at J, with 12 bases between. This CDR3 is 15 amino acids long. Germline V CDR1 and CDR2: SGHAT, FQNNGV. The CDR3 here is CASSLDSMGLETQYF. In DNA, the CDR3 is TGTGCCAGCAGCTTAGACTCCATGGGGTTAGAGACCCAGTACTTC.

The V gene is TRBV25-1, the J gene TRBJ1-2; no clear D. The CDR3 runs 15 residues. The V end lost 4 bases, the J end lost 0 bases, and 12 bases lay between the germline ends. CDR1 is MGHDK, CDR2 SYGVNS, per germline. This CDR3 reads CASSGTERTNYGYTF. The DNA for the CDR3 is TGTGCCAGCAGTGGTACAGAACGCACTAACTATGGCTACACCTTC.

This clonotype was seen a few times. This sequence joins TRBV11-2 and TRBJ2-2; D may be TRBD2 (6 bases). V lost 5 bases to trimming and J lost 13 bases, with 17 bases between them. The germline gives CDR1 SGHAT, CDR2 FQNNGV. The CDR3 length is 13 residues. CDR3 residues: CASSPTPGLPLFF. The CDR3 region has the DNA TGTGCCAGCAGCCCCACCCCGGGACTCCCGCTGTTTTTT.

This clonotype was counted once. This sequence joins TRBV20-1 and TRBJ2-1, with 9 bases lining up with TRBD2. The junction had 17 bases not matched to a gene; V was cut back by 5 bases and J by 9 bases. From germline, CDR1 is DFQATT and CDR2 SNEGSKA (reference sequence). The CDR3 is 16 residues long. The DNA for the CDR3 is TGCAGTGCTCCTTCTAGCGGGGAGGGGTGGTCTTCTGAGCAGTTCTTC. This sequence encodes CSAPSSGEGWSSEQFF.